This record covers a single T cell receptor (beta chain). What it binds is unknown. In germline, CDR1 is GTSNPN, CDR2 SVGIG (reference sequence). Trimming at V came to 5 bases and at J to 8 bases, leaving 15 bases not matched to a gene. The CDR3 spans 15 residues. The sample comes from a study of cytomegalovirus exposure and HLA in healthy donors. Findings and limits, study-wide: TCR beta chains numbering under 200 were designated cytomegalovirus-associated.

Amplification used 60 Vbeta primers and 13 Jbeta primers. TCRdb's copy holds only in-frame clones and misses some; the assay was immunoSEQ multiplex PCR. The sample holds around 120,000 clones; about 80% are singletons and the top ten take 2.5% to 3%. This TCR was sampled from a boy aged 2-15 years in good health and CMV-seronegative. The chain couples TRBV30 to TRBJ1-2; 9 nucleotides match TRBD1. The sequencing sample was made of PBMCs. The CDR3 DNA follows: TGTGCCTGGGACCAGCTTATCGACAGGGGGGGCGGCTACACCTTC. Protein product: CAWDQLIDRGGGYTF.